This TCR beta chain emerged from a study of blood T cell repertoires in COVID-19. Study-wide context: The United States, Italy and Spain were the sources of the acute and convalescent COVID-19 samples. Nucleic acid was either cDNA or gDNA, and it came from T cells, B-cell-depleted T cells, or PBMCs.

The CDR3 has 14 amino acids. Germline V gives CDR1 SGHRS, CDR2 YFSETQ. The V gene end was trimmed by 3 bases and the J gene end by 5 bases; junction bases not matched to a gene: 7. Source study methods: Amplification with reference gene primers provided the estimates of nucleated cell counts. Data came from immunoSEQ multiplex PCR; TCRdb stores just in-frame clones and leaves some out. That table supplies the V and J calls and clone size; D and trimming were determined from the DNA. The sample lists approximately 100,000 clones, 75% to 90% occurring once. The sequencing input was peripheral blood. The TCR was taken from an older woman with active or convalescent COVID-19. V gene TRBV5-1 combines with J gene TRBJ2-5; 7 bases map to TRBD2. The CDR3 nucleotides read TGCGCCAGCAGCTCTGGGGGGGATAGCGAGACCCAGTACTTC. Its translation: CASSSGGDSETQYF.